The 5 T cell receptor beta chains in this list originate from one sample, sequenced in a study of OX40 agonist ivuxolimab in advanced cancers. Assay used: immunoSEQ multiplex PCR; TCRdb lists only in-frame clones, some missing. Among some 76,000 clones listed, approximately 86% were seen once. The material was CD4+ or CD8+ T cells sorted from blood, obtained in a trial of the OX40 agonist ivuxolimab. These receptors were collected from an adult with an advanced solid tumor such as melanoma, head and neck, liver or kidney cancer.

This chain links TRBV14 with TRBJ1-4; D call uncertain. The V gene's germline CDR1 is SGHDN and CDR2 FVKESK. The length of the CDR3 is 16 residues. V was pared by 2 bases and J by 2 bases, with 12 bases between. CDR3 nucleotides: TGTGCCAGCAGCCAAACGGGGAGTGAGACTAATGAAAAACTGTTTTTT. Residues: CASSQTGSETNEKLFF.

The chain recombines TRBV6-5 with TRBJ2-3; unclear D gene. With 0 bases removed from V and 6 bases from J, the gap between germline ends came to 4 bases. The CDR3 totals 12 residues. The germline CDR1 and CDR2 sequences are MNHEY and SVGAGI. The CDR3 sequence is CASSYSGDTQYF. The CDR3 DNA reads as TGTGCCAGCAGTTACTCGGGGGATACGCAGTATTTT.

This chain uses TRBV5-8 with TRBJ2-1; TRBD1 matches 7 bases. This CDR3 is 15 amino acids long. V dropped 4 bases and J dropped 7; count of bases not matched to a gene: 11. The germline gives CDR1 SGHTS, CDR2 YDEGEE. This CDR3 reads CASSHSQGMGNEQFF. In DNA, the CDR3 is TGTGCCAGCAGCCACTCACAGGGGATGGGGAATGAGCAGTTCTTC.

The DNA of the CDR3 is TGCGCCAGCAGCCTGTCGGCGCAAGAGACCCAGTACTTC. This codes for CASSLSAQETQYF. V usage is TRBV5-1 and J usage is TRBJ2-5; D unclear. Germline values: CDR1 SGHRS, CDR2 YFSETQ. CDR3 length equals 13 residues. V lost 4 bases to trimming and J lost 2 bases, with 9 bases between them.

The V gene is TRBV30, the J gene TRBJ2-7; D is unclear. Trimming took off 5 bases at V and 3 bases at J, with 14 bases between the two ends. This CDR3 is 13 amino acids long. Germline V lookup: CDR1 GTSNPN, CDR2 SVGIG (reference sequence). This CDR3 reads CAWEPTELYEQYF. The CDR3 coding sequence is TGTGCCTGGGAACCTACAGAGCTCTACGAGCAGTACTTC.